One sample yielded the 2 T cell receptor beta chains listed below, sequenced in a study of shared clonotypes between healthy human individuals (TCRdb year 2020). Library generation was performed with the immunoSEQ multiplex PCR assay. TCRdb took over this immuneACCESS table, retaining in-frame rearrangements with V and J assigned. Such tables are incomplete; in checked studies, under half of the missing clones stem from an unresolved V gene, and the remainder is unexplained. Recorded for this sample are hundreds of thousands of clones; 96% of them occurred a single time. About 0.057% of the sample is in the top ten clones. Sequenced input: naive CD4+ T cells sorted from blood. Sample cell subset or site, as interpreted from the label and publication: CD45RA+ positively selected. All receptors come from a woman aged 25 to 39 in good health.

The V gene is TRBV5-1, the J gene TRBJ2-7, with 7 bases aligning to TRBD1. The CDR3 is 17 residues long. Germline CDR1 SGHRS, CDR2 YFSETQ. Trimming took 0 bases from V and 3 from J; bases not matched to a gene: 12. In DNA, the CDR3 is TGCGCCAGCAGCTTGGGTCCCGTGAGAGGGGGCGACTACGAGCAGTACTTC. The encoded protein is CASSLGPVRGGDYEQYF.

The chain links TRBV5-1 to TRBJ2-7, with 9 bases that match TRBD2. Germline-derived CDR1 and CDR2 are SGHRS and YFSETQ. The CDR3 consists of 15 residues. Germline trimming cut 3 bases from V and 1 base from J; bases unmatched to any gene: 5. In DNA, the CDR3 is TGCGCCAGCAGCTCGAATAGCGGGAGTTCCTACGAGCAGTACTTC. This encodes CASSSNSGSSYEQYF.